A single sample is the source of the 28 T cell receptor beta chains below, sequenced in a study of shared clonotypes between healthy human individuals. Here immunoSEQ multiplex PCR was the method, and the copy in TCRdb shows in-frame clones only, minus some. The table lists 2 million to 2.5 million clones, around 92% of them singletons. Sample: naive CD4+ T cells from PBMCs. As to subset: CD45RA+ positively selected. These receptors all come from a man aged 18-30 years in good health. Some clones in this sample may be carry-over from other donors' samples.

The V call is TRBV7-9, the J call TRBJ2-5, with 11 bases matching TRBD2. CDR1 and CDR2 from the germline V gene are SEHNR and FQNEAQ (reference sequence). The CDR3 extends over 15 amino acids. J lost 4 bases, V lost 4 bases, and 5 bases had no gene match. The CDR3 loop is CASSSLAGGGETQYF. CDR3 coding DNA: TGTGCCAGCAGCTCCCTAGCGGGAGGAGGAGAGACCCAGTACTTC.

The V gene is TRBV6-6, the J gene TRBJ1-5; 8 bases fit TRBD1. With 5 bases clipped from V and 5 bases from J, the junction kept 2 bases outside the gene matches. The CDR3 extends over 13 amino acids. Germline CDR1 reads MNHNY; CDR2 reads SVGAGI (reference sequence). CDR3 region: CASSGQGDQPQHF. CDR3 nucleotides: TGTGCCAGCAGTGGACAGGGCGATCAGCCCCAGCATTTT.

V gene TRBV14 combines with J gene TRBJ1-5; 7 bases map to TRBD1. The CDR3 totals 13 residues. Looked up from germline, CDR1 is SGHDN and CDR2 is FVKESK. J was trimmed by 7 bases and V by 5 bases; bases with no gene match: 5. In nucleotides, the CDR3 is TGTGCCAGCAGCAGAGGGGGCAGACAGCCCCAGCATTTT. It encodes CASSRGGRQPQHF.

This clone was observed a single time. The rearrangement joins TRBV28 to TRBJ1-5, with D maybe TRBD1 (5 bases). Germline assignment: CDR1 MDHEN and CDR2 SYDVKM. CDR3 size: 15 residues. Between the trimmed V and J ends, which lost 6 bases and 4 bases, there was a span of 16 bases. The CDR3 bases are TGTGCCAGCAGATCAGGACAAGTTCCTAATCAGCCCCAGCATTTT. It translates to CASRSGQVPNQPQHF.

J is TRBJ2-5 and V is TRBV4-2, with D possibly matching TRBD2 (6 bases). CDR3 length equals 15 residues. V dropped 0 bases and J dropped 4 bases, with 12 bases sitting between them. Germline V gene lookup returns CDR1 LGHNA and CDR2 YNFKEQ. CDR3 sequence (DNA): TGTGCCAGCAGCCAAGAGAGTAGCGGACCAGAGACCCAGTACTTC. Its translation: CASSQESSGPETQYF.

In regard to this clone: This sample also contains other DNA sequences that code for the same CDR3. The J gene is TRBJ1-1, the V gene TRBV28; D is perhaps TRBD1 (5 bases). The CDR3 contains 11 residues. In germline, CDR1 is MDHEN, CDR2 SYDVKM. Deletions cut 3 bases from V and 8 bases from J, with 7 bases between. The CDR3 DNA follows: TGTGCCAGCAGTTTCAACAGGGAAGCTTTCTTT. Translated, it gives CASSFNREAFF.

The chain recombines TRBV19 with TRBJ2-5; 8 bases agree with TRBD1. V gave up 6 bases and J gave up 4 bases; unmatched junction bases: 7. Per the germline V gene, CDR1 is LNHDA and CDR2 is SQIVND (reference sequence). CDR3 size: 14 residues. CDR3 DNA sequence: TGTGCCAGTAGGAGCAGGGGGCGTGGAGAGACCCAGTACTTC. It specifies CASRSRGRGETQYF. The entire variable domain, with the rest obtained from reference TRBV19 and TRBJ2-5, is as follows: DGGITQSPKYLFRKEGQNVTLSCEQNLNHDAMYWYRQDPGQGLRLIYYSQIVNDFQKGDIAEGYSVSREKKESFPLTVTSAQKNPTAFYLCASRSRGRGETQYFGPGTRLLVL.

V gene TRBV5-1 combines with J gene TRBJ1-1, with D possibly TRBD1 on 6 matching bases. This CDR3 contains 16 residues. With 0 bases removed from V and 5 bases from J, the gap between germline ends came to 17 bases. The germline CDR1 and CDR2 sequences are SGHRS and YFSETQ. Here the CDR3 DNA reads TGCGCCAGCAGCTTGGTTGCCAGGGGATCCTCTACTGAAGCTTTCTTT. Protein sequence: CASSLVARGSSTEAFF.

The gene calls are TRBV9 and TRBJ2-7; either TRBD1 or TRBD2 may fit D (5 bases each). V was cut by 5 bases and J by 7 bases, with 16 bases left in between. Per germline, CDR1 SGDLS and CDR2 YYNGEE. CDR3 length: 13 residues. The CDR3 region has the DNA TGTGCCAGCAGTCTGCAAGAGGGACGAGAGCAGTACTTC. It yields the protein CASSLQEGREQYF.

The CDR3 DNA sequence: TGTGCCAGCCTGGACAGGGGGCTGGCCGGGGAGCTGTTTTTT. As protein: CASLDRGLAGELFF. This rearrangement joins TRBV28 to TRBJ2-2, with TRBD1 identical over 11 bases. V was clipped by 8 bases and J by 6 bases; unmatched bases: 5. The CDR3 is 14 residues long. Germline CDR1 reads MDHEN; CDR2 reads SYDVKM.

A word on this clone: The same CDR3 can be traced to other DNA sequences in this sample. The rearrangement joins TRBV6-6 to TRBJ1-1; TRBD1 is a possible D gene (5 bases). The CDR3 is 15 residues long. Germline values: CDR1 MNHNY, CDR2 SVGAGI (reference sequence). Trimming shortened V by 0 bases and J by 1 base, and 9 bases separated the two germline ends. This CDR3 reads CASSYSGQGNTEAFF. CDR3 DNA sequence: TGTGCCAGCAGTTACTCTGGGCAGGGGAACACTGAAGCTTTCTTT.

The chain is built from TRBV4-1 and TRBJ1-4; a possible D gene is TRBD1 (5 bases). Trimming removed 3 bases from V and 13 bases from J, with 12 bases in between. CDR1 is MGHRA, CDR2 YSYEKL, per germline. The CDR3 has 12 amino acids. CDR3 residues: CASSHFGGGLFF. The CDR3 DNA reads TGCGCCAGCAGCCATTTTGGGGGGGGACTGTTTTTT.

CDR3 sequence (DNA): TGTGCCAGCAGCCCCCTACTGCTGAGCACAGATACGCAGTATTTT. It encodes CASSPLLLSTDTQYF. This rearrangement joins TRBV7-9 to TRBJ2-3, with D unclear. This CDR3 contains 15 residues. Germline V CDR1 and CDR2: SEHNR, FQNEAQ (reference sequence). Trimming took off 5 bases at V and 0 bases at J, with 12 bases between the two ends.

This sequence joins TRBV7-8 and TRBJ1-1, with 12 bases matching TRBD1. V shed 7 bases and J 5 bases; nucleotides not matched to a gene: 11. CDR1 is SGHVS and CDR2 is FQNEAQ in the germline V gene. The CDR3 runs 16 residues. The CDR3 region is CASKAGTGGARTEAFF. CDR3 DNA sequence: TGTGCCAGCAAAGCTGGGACAGGGGGCGCGAGAACTGAAGCTTTCTTT.

The V gene is TRBV10-3, the J gene TRBJ2-3, with D possibly TRBD2 on 6 matching bases. Per germline, CDR1 ENHRY and CDR2 SYGVKD. This CDR3 has 14 amino acids. V dropped 10 bases and J dropped 1 base, with 15 bases sitting between them. CDR3 nucleotide sequence: TGTGCCACCTTTCCCGGGGGAGGCACAGATACGCAGTATTTT. Encoded protein: CATFPGGGTDTQYF.

The chain is built from TRBV30 and TRBJ2-7; D is unresolved. The CDR3 loop spans 13 amino acids. Germline CDR1 is GTSNPN and CDR2 is SVGIG (reference sequence). V was shortened by 7 bases and J by 7 bases, with 20 bases between the two germline ends. DNA for the CDR3: TGTGCCTCCGCACCCCTGGACCCGACAGAGCAGTACTTC. Translated: CASAPLDPTEQYF. Filled out from reference TRBV30 and TRBJ2-7, the complete variable domain reads SQTIHQWPATLVQPVGSPLSLECTVEGTSNPNLYWYRQAAGRGLQLLFYSVGIGQISSEVPQNLSASRPQDRQFILSSKKLLLSDSGFYLCASAPLDPTEQYFGPGTRLTVT.

For the CDR3, the DNA is TGTGCCAGGGGACAGCCTTACGAGCAGTACTTC. Translating it yields CARGQPYEQYF. This chain connects TRBV2 to TRBJ2-7; the match to TRBD1 covers 7 bases. This CDR3 has 11 amino acids. The trim removed 9 bases at V and 4 bases at J, leaving 3 bases unmatched. Germline V gene lookup returns CDR1 SNHLY and CDR2 FYNNEI. The entire variable domain, with the rest obtained from reference TRBV2 and TRBJ2-7, is as follows: EPEVTQTPSHQVTQMGQEVILRCVPISNHLYFYWYRQILGQKVEFLVSFYNNEISEKSEIFDDQFSVERPDGSNFTLKIRSTKLEDSAMYFCARGQPYEQYFGPGTRLTVT.

The rearrangement joins TRBV5-1 to TRBJ2-2; D possibly uses TRBD1 or TRBD2 (5 bases each). Germline CDR1 and CDR2: SGHRS and YFSETQ. The CDR3 runs 15 residues. V lost 1 base, J lost 6 bases, and 13 bases lay in between. The CDR3 loop is CASSLLGTPAGELFF. CDR3 nucleotides: TGCGCCAGCAGCTTGTTAGGGACCCCGGCCGGGGAGCTGTTTTTT. Combining the CDR3 with reference TRBV5-1 and TRBJ2-2 gives the whole variable domain KAGVTQTPRYLIKTRGQQVTLSCSPISGHRSVSWYQQTPGQGLQFLFEYFSETQRNKGNFPGRFSGRQFSNSRSEMNVSTLELGDSALYLCASSLLGTPAGELFFGEGSRLTVL.

The CDR3 DNA reads as TGTGCCAGCAGTGAAGCACAGTTTGTCTCTGGAAACACCATATATTTT. Its protein product is CASSEAQFVSGNTIYF. V is TRBV6-1 and J is TRBJ1-3, with D unclear. V was shortened by 0 bases and J by 0 bases, with 9 bases between the two germline ends. The length of the CDR3 is 16 residues. Germline V lookup: CDR1 MNHNS, CDR2 SASEGT.

The chain recombines TRBV30 with TRBJ2-7; 11 bases map to TRBD2. The V gene end was trimmed by 3 bases and the J gene end by 5 bases; junction bases not matched to a gene: 12. The CDR3 loop spans 16 amino acids. Germline loops: CDR1 GTSNPN, CDR2 SVGIG (reference sequence). This CDR3 is CAWSDSTTSGKDEQYF. The CDR3 DNA is TGTGCCTGGAGCGACTCCACGACTAGCGGGAAGGACGAGCAGTACTTC. Drawing the rest from reference TRBV30 and TRBJ2-7, the complete variable domain is SQTIHQWPATLVQPVGSPLSLECTVEGTSNPNLYWYRQAAGRGLQLLFYSVGIGQISSEVPQNLSASRPQDRQFILSSKKLLLSDSGFYLCAWSDSTTSGKDEQYFGPGTRLTVT.

The chain has TRBV11-2 and TRBJ2-7; D gene unclear. V dropped 2 bases and J dropped 2 bases, with 16 bases sitting between them. CDR3 length: 16 amino acids. Germline V gene lookup returns CDR1 SGHAT and CDR2 FQNNGV. This CDR3 is CASSLFLGSRPYEQYF. In nucleotides, the CDR3 is TGTGCCAGCAGCTTATTTTTAGGCTCCCGTCCCTACGAGCAGTACTTC. Drawing the rest from reference TRBV11-2 and TRBJ2-7, the complete variable domain is EAGVAQSPRYKIIEKRQSVAFWCNPISGHATLYWYQQILGQGPKLLIQFQNNGVVDDSQLPKDRFSAERLKGVDSTLKIQPAKLEDSAVYLCASSLFLGSRPYEQYFGPGTRLTVT.

The rearrangement joins TRBV4-2 to TRBJ1-2, with 7 bases aligning to TRBD1. Trimming took 4 bases from V and 0 from J; bases not matched to a gene: 5. In germline, CDR1 is LGHNA, CDR2 YNFKEQ. This CDR3 contains 15 residues. CDR3 residues: CASSLPGQPNYGYTF. The CDR3 region has the DNA TGTGCCAGCAGCCTTCCGGGACAGCCTAACTATGGCTACACCTTC.

The V gene is TRBV19, the J gene TRBJ2-2; D is unclear. The V gene lost 5 bases and the J gene lost 2 bases, with 6 bases spanning the gap. The germline V gene has CDR1 LNHDA and CDR2 SQIVND (reference sequence). The CDR3 loop spans 13 amino acids. The CDR3 region has the DNA TGTGCCAGTAGTCGTCCCAACACCGGGGAGCTGTTTTTT. This translates into CASSRPNTGELFF.

The rearrangement links TRBV11-2 to TRBJ2-5; D call uncertain. Between the trimmed V and J ends, which lost 5 bases and 5 bases, there was a span of 9 bases. Germline CDR1 is SGHAT and CDR2 is FQNNGV. The CDR3 runs to 12 residues. CDR3 region: CASSRLGETQYF. DNA for the CDR3: TGTGCCAGCAGCCGACTTGGCGAGACCCAGTACTTC.

V is TRBV10-3 and J is TRBJ2-1, with D uncertain. The germline V gene encodes CDR1 ENHRY and CDR2 SYGVKD. Trimming shortened V by 8 bases and J by 2 bases, and 13 bases separated the two germline ends. This CDR3 region has 14 residues. CDR3 in amino acids: CAIQLTVTYNEQFF. The DNA for the CDR3 is TGTGCCATCCAATTGACGGTTACCTACAATGAGCAGTTCTTC.

The CDR3 DNA sequence: TGTGCCAGCAGCCCCCAAGGACAGGGTCTAAATGAAAAACTGTTTTTT. It yields the protein CASSPQGQGLNEKLFF. The rearrangement links TRBV7-2 to TRBJ1-4, with 8 bases matching TRBD1. The CDR3 spans 16 residues. The trim removed 5 bases at V and 5 bases at J, leaving 10 bases unmatched. Germline V gene lookup returns CDR1 SGHTA and CDR2 FQGNSA.

The chain has TRBV28 and TRBJ1-2, with D possibly TRBD1 on 5 matching bases. The CDR3 spans 14 residues. Per germline, CDR1 MDHEN and CDR2 SYDVKM. V was trimmed by 5 bases and J by 6 bases, leaving 16 bases between them. CDR3 nucleotides: TGTGCCAGCAGTGCCTATGTTGCGGGGGATGGCTACACCTTC. Translating it yields CASSAYVAGDGYTF.

The genes are TRBV4-2 and TRBJ2-1; D is unresolved. The CDR3 runs to 16 residues. Germline CDR1 and CDR2: LGHNA and YNFKEQ. V gave up 0 bases and J gave up 4 bases, with 13 bases separating them. CDR3 loop: CASSQDFAGPYNEQFF. In nucleotides, the CDR3 is TGTGCCAGCAGCCAAGATTTCGCCGGTCCGTACAATGAGCAGTTCTTC.